The 29 T cell receptor beta chains below were found in one sample sequenced in a study of a mutant IDH1 vaccine in newly diagnosed glioma. These receptors' targets are unknown. Data came from immunoSEQ multiplex PCR; TCRdb stores just in-frame clones and leaves some out. Seen here are around 70,000 clones, 84% observed once, and the top ten hold roughly 12%. Time point reported: week 35, safety follow-up. A 20-mer mutant IDH1 peptide at 300 ug was injected subcutaneously with topical imiquimod. Sequencing was performed on PBMCs, taken from a glioma patient whose treatment included an IDH1 peptide vaccine. These TCRs come from a man between 18 and 35 years old with glioma.

The genes are TRBV18 and TRBJ1-2; D possibly corresponds to TRBD1 (6 bases). The V and J ends lost 2 bases and 8 bases respectively, with 18 bases between them. This CDR3 has 15 residues. The germline V gene encodes CDR1 KGHSH and CDR2 LQKENI. The CDR3 bases are TGTGCCAGCTCACCAAATAGCGCGGCAGGGGAAGGCTACACCTTC. It yields the protein CASSPNSAAGEGYTF.

The chain uses TRBV10-3 and TRBJ2-7; D gene ambiguous. Germline V CDR1 and CDR2: ENHRY, SYGVKD. V was clipped by 2 bases and J by 2 bases, with 16 bases between them. The CDR3 is 16 amino acids. The CDR3 loop reads CAISEKVGDFPYEQYF. The CDR3 coding sequence is TGTGCCATCAGTGAGAAAGTCGGAGACTTTCCCTACGAGCAGTACTTC.

The V and J genes are TRBV7-9 and TRBJ1-2; D is unclear. Trimming stripped 3 bases from V and 7 bases from J, with 6 bases between. Germline-derived CDR1 and CDR2 are SEHNR and FQNEAQ (reference sequence). CDR3 length: 11 amino acids. This chain's CDR3 is CASSFAAGYTF. The CDR3 region has the DNA TGTGCCAGCAGCTTTGCGGCTGGCTACACCTTC.

The chain combines TRBV10-3 with TRBJ1-2; the D is unclear. V was shortened by 3 bases and J by 8 bases, with 10 bases between the two germline ends. The CDR3 totals 12 residues. The germline V gene has CDR1 ENHRY and CDR2 SYGVKD. CDR3 nucleotide sequence: TGTGCCATCAGTGAAGGTGGGGTAGGCTACACCTTC. It codes for CAISEGGVGYTF.

This sequence joins TRBV4-1 and TRBJ1-1, with 12 bases matching TRBD1. This CDR3 comprises 15 residues. V shed 3 bases and J 12 bases; nucleotides not matched to a gene: 11. The V gene's germline CDR1 is MGHRA and CDR2 YSYEKL. CDR3 protein: CASSQGQGARSKSFF. The CDR3 DNA reads as TGCGCCAGCAGCCAGGGACAGGGGGCGCGGTCTAAGTCTTTCTTT.

The V gene is TRBV10-2, the J gene TRBJ1-5; D is unresolved. Germline V gene data show CDR1 as WSHSY and CDR2 as SAAADI. This CDR3 has 14 residues. Trimming took 2 bases from V and 7 from J, leaving 12 bases between them. The CDR3 DNA reads as TGCGCCAGCAGTGAGCGGGTAGGAAGCCAGCCCCAGCATTTT. Translated, it gives CASSERVGSQPQHF.

The V call is TRBV30, the J call TRBJ2-6; D call uncertain. The CDR3 is made up of 15 amino acids. V lost 2 bases and J lost 0, with 8 bases in between. Germline V CDR1 and CDR2: GTSNPN, SVGIG (reference sequence). CDR3 in DNA: TGTGCCTGGAGTTCTGGGGTCTCTGGGGCCAACGTCCTGACTTTC. Translation: CAWSSGVSGANVLTF.

This rearrangement joins TRBV19 to TRBJ1-1, with 7 bases lining up with TRBD1. Germline CDR1 and CDR2: LNHDA and SQIVND (reference sequence). V shed 5 bases and J 0 bases; nucleotides not matched to a gene: 6. CDR3 length: 15 residues. The CDR3, as DNA: TGTGCCAGTAGTCTAAAGACAGGGCTGAACACTGAAGCTTTCTTT. Translation: CASSLKTGLNTEAFF.

The chain combines TRBV30 with TRBJ1-1; D gene unclear. Germline CDR1 reads GTSNPN; CDR2 reads SVGIG (reference sequence). The CDR3 has 12 amino acids. Trimming removed 3 bases at V and 1 base at J, with 6 bases between. CDR3 DNA sequence: TGTGCCTGGAGGTTTCAGAACACTGAAGCTTTCTTT. Protein product: CAWRFQNTEAFF.

In its sample, this clone was seen once. V and J are TRBV10-3 and TRBJ2-1, with 8 bases that match TRBD2. The CDR3 sequence is 16 residues long. Per germline, CDR1 ENHRY and CDR2 SYGVKD. V lost 0 bases and J lost 7; bases outside the gene matches: 8. The CDR3 sequence: CAISESVIAGMNEQFF. The CDR3 coding sequence is TGTGCCATCAGTGAGTCGGTGATAGCGGGAATGAATGAGCAGTTCTTC.

In DNA form, the CDR3 reads TGTGCCAGCAGGGACGCACAGGGGGTGAGGGATGGCTACACCTTC. Its translation: CASRDAQGVRDGYTF. This chain links TRBV2 with TRBJ1-2; 8 nucleotides agree with TRBD1. Trimming took 6 bases from V and 6 from J; bases not matched to a gene: 12. CDR3 length: 15 amino acids. The germline V gene encodes CDR1 SNHLY and CDR2 FYNNEI.

V usage is TRBV4-3 and J usage is TRBJ2-7, with TRBD1 matching 9 bases. CDR1 is LGHNA, CDR2 YSLEER, per germline. Trimming cost V 1 base and J 2 bases; bases outside gene matches: 3. The CDR3 sequence is 15 residues long. CDR3 loop: CASSQAGQGPYEQYF. The CDR3 DNA reads TGCGCCAGCAGCCAAGCGGGACAGGGACCCTACGAGCAGTACTTC.

The genes are TRBV18 and TRBJ1-1; D unclear. The CDR3 covers 13 residues. CDR1 and CDR2 (germline): KGHSH, LQKENI. V was pared by 1 base and J by 11 bases, with 14 bases between. CDR3 sequence (DNA): TGTGCCAGCTCACCACTCGGGCCTCCAGAGGCTTTCTTT. This translates into CASSPLGPPEAFF. The complete variable domain, with remaining parts taken from reference TRBV18 and TRBJ1-1, reads NAGVMQNPRHLVRRRGQEARLRCSPMKGHSHVYWYRQLPEEGLKFMVYLQKENIIDESGMPKERFSAEFPKEGPSILRIQQVVRGDSAAYFCASSPLGPPEAFFGQGTRLTVV.

The chain combines TRBV18 with TRBJ1-1, with 7 positions matching TRBD1. V gave up 3 bases and J gave up 8 bases; unmatched junction bases: 6. The length of the CDR3 is 13 residues. Germline V gene data show CDR1 as KGHSH and CDR2 as LQKENI. CDR3 bases: TGTGCCAGCTCACCGGGACAGAACTCCGAAGCTTTCTTT. Protein product: CASSPGQNSEAFF.

The genes are TRBV2 and TRBJ1-1, with D possibly TRBD1 on 6 matching bases. Per the germline V gene, CDR1 is SNHLY and CDR2 is FYNNEI. V lost 1 base, J lost 8 bases, and 17 bases lay in between. This CDR3 is 15 amino acids long. The CDR3 DNA is TGTGCCAGCAGTGAAGGGGGCCCAGGGGCTTACGAAGCTTTCTTT. This encodes CASSEGGPGAYEAFF.

Details on this clone: Germline is not matched at one junction end, which may reflect a read error. This chain links TRBV7-7 with TRBJ2-6; unclear D gene. Germline assignment: CDR1 SSHAT and CDR2 FNYEAQ (reference sequence). CDR3 length: 18 amino acids. The DNA of the CDR3 is TGTGCTAGCAGCCCCCTATTCCGACGAGACTCTGGGGCCAACGTCCTGACTTTC. This gives the protein CASSPLFRRDSGANVLTF.

This clone was seen only a few times. The rearrangement links TRBV7-9 to TRBJ1-1; D is perhaps TRBD1 (5 bases). Trimming took off 1 base at V and 11 bases at J, with 11 bases between the two ends. CDR3 size: 12 residues. The germline V gene has CDR1 SEHNR and CDR2 FQNEAQ (reference sequence). The CDR3 nucleotides are TGTGCCAGCAGCTTAGGTCAGGGTAGGGCTTTCTTT. It specifies CASSLGQGRAFF.

Worth noting for this clone: Other DNA sequences within the sample encode an identical CDR3. V and J are TRBV9 and TRBJ1-2, with D perhaps TRBD1 (5 bases). V was shortened by 0 bases and J by 0 bases, with 9 bases between the two germline ends. The CDR3 consists of 15 residues. CDR1 is SGDLS, CDR2 YYNGEE, per germline. The CDR3 region is CASSVGGGTNYGYTF. The CDR3 DNA reads as TGTGCCAGCAGCGTAGGGGGGGGGACTAACTATGGCTACACCTTC.

The chain carries TRBV21-1 and TRBJ2-7; TRBD2, as called in the table, went unchecked against the DNA. TRBV21-1 is flagged as a pseudogene. The CDR3 has 16 amino acids. CDR3 bases: TGTGCCAGCAGCAAAGCAGGGAGGGGGAACTCCTACGAGCAGTACTTC. It codes for CASSKAGRGNSYEQYF.

V usage is TRBV25-1 and J usage is TRBJ2-3; 10 positions match TRBD1. The CDR3 sequence is 14 residues long. The V segment lost 8 bases and the J segment 2 bases; nucleotides outside the gene matches: 4. Germline V gene lookup returns CDR1 MGHDK and CDR2 SYGVNS. This CDR3 is CASQDRGATDTQYF. In DNA form, the CDR3 reads TGTGCCAGCCAGGACAGGGGGGCCACAGATACGCAGTATTTT.

V gene TRBV7-2 combines with J gene TRBJ2-7; 14 bases align to TRBD2. V lost 1 base, J lost 1 base, and 6 bases stayed unmatched. CDR1 is SGHTA, CDR2 FQGNSA, per germline. The CDR3 contains 18 residues. CDR3 in amino acids: CASSLGRGLAGVSYEQYF. In nucleotides, the CDR3 is TGTGCCAGCAGCTTAGGAAGGGGACTAGCGGGAGTGTCCTACGAGCAGTACTTC.

This clone is a singleton in its sample. This chain connects TRBV7-9 to TRBJ2-5, with 11 positions matching TRBD1. Germline values: CDR1 SEHNR, CDR2 FQNEAQ (reference sequence). The CDR3 loop spans 16 amino acids. With V trimmed by 0 bases and J by 1 base, 1 base remained unmatched. CDR3 DNA: TGTGCCAGCAGCTTAGCCGGGACAGGGGGCCAAGAGACCCAGTACTTC. It yields the protein CASSLAGTGGQETQYF.

The CDR3 protein is CAISEDGDYEQYF. The CDR3 bases are TGTGCCATCAGTGAGGACGGAGACTACGAGCAGTACTTC. The J gene is TRBJ2-7, the V gene TRBV10-3, with D hard to call. The germline CDR1 and CDR2 sequences are ENHRY and SYGVKD. This CDR3 comprises 13 residues. V lost 2 bases to trimming and J lost 3 bases, with 8 bases between them.

This chain connects TRBV9 to TRBJ2-1, with D uncertain. Per germline, CDR1 SGDLS and CDR2 YYNGEE. The CDR3 contains 13 residues. The germline V and J ends were trimmed by 0 bases and 5 bases, with 6 bases remaining between them. CDR3 in DNA: TGTGCCAGCAGCGTAGGCATGAACAATGAGCAGTTCTTC. Its protein is CASSVGMNNEQFF.

This clone was detected once. The V and J genes are TRBV30 and TRBJ1-2, with 9 bases aligning to TRBD1. Trimming cost V 4 bases and J 2 bases; bases outside gene matches: 8. Germline V gives CDR1 GTSNPN, CDR2 SVGIG (reference sequence). The CDR3 loop spans 15 amino acids. CDR3 nucleotides: TGTGCCTGGACCTCCCCCGGGACAGGGAACTATGGCTACACCTTC. This translates into CAWTSPGTGNYGYTF.

This clone has just one count. The J gene is TRBJ1-4, the V gene TRBV7-8, with D unclear. CDR1 and CDR2 from the germline V gene are SGHVS and FQNEAQ. Trimming shortened V by 2 bases and J by 0 bases, and 13 bases separated the two germline ends. CDR3 size: 17 residues. This CDR3 reads CASSLFYGTATNEKLFF. DNA for the CDR3: TGTGCCAGCAGCTTATTCTATGGTACAGCAACTAATGAAAAACTGTTTTTT.

The chain recombines TRBV25-1 with TRBJ2-1; a weak D match, TRBD1 (5 bases). The germline V gene has CDR1 MGHDK and CDR2 SYGVNS. V was shortened by 4 bases and J by 9 bases, with 16 bases between the two germline ends. The CDR3 is 14 amino acids. CDR3 in DNA: TGTGCCAGCAGTGCCCGAAGGGGTTGGGGTGAGCAGTTCTTC. This sequence encodes CASSARRGWGEQFF.

The chain carries TRBV5-4 and TRBJ2-1, with TRBD1 matching 7 bases. The ends lost 3 bases at V and 5 bases at J; junction bases unmatched: 2. The CDR3 extends over 13 amino acids. Per the germline V gene, CDR1 is SGHNT and CDR2 is YYREEE (reference sequence). The CDR3 here is CASSWGTDNEQFF. As DNA, the CDR3 is TGTGCCAGCAGCTGGGGGACAGACAATGAGCAGTTCTTC.

The rearrangement uses TRBV13 and TRBJ1-3; D uncertain. This CDR3 has 15 residues. Germline values: CDR1 PRHDT, CDR2 FYEKMQ (reference sequence). V was cut by 3 bases and J by 0 bases, with 9 bases left in between. CDR3 amino acids: CASSFRPFSGNTIYF. Written as DNA, the CDR3 is TGTGCCAGCAGCTTTAGGCCCTTCTCTGGAAACACCATATATTTT.